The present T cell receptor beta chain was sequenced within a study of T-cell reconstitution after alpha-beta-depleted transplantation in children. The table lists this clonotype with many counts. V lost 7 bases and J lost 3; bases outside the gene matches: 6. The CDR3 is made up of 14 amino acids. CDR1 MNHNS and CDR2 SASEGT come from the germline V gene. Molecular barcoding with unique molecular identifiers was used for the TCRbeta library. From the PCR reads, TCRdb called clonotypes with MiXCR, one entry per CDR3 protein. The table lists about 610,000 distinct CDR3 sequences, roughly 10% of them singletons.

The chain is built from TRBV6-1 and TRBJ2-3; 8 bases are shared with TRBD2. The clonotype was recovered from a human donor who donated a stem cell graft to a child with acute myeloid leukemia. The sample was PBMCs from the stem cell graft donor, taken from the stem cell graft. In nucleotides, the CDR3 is TGTGCCAGCAAGCGAGCGGGAGAAACAGATACGCAGTATTTT. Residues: CASKRAGETDTQYF.